This TCR beta chain derives from a study of blood T cell repertoires in COVID-19. Turning to the study itself: Samples came from the United States, Italy and Spain, spanning acute and convalescent COVID-19. Sample material is recorded as cDNA or gDNA derived from T cells, B-cell-depleted T cells, or PBMCs.

Under the authors' procedure: Nucleated cell counts were estimated from reference gene primer amplification. The protocol was immunoSEQ multiplex PCR, while the TCRdb copy is restricted to in-frame clones and leaves out a portion. D and trimming were read from the DNA, whereas the V and J calls and clone size are those reported in that table. This sample has under 65,000 clones, with roughly 89% found just once. Material for sequencing was peripheral blood. The TCR was taken from a woman between 55 and 75 years old with COVID-19, enrolled during active disease.

CDR3 bases: TGTGCCAGCAGTTTTTACTTTTACGGGACAGGAGACATCAATGAGCAGTTCTTC. This encodes CASSFYFYGTGDINEQFF. V usage is TRBV27 and J usage is TRBJ2-1, with 8 bases matching TRBD1. CDR1 is MNHEY, CDR2 SMNVEV, per germline (reference sequence). This CDR3 is built from 18 residues. The trim removed 3 bases at V and 6 bases at J, leaving 16 bases unmatched.